Below, 32 T cell receptor beta chains from the same sample are listed, as sequenced in a study of blood T cell repertoires in COVID-19. Only in-frame clones appear in the TCRdb table, and some are missing; sequencing was by immunoSEQ multiplex PCR. This table holds 400,000 to 500,000 clones, just over 85% found once. Sequenced sample: peripheral blood. The receptors were gathered from a woman aged 25 to 45 with active or convalescent COVID-19.

The chain combines TRBV18 with TRBJ2-1, with 8 positions matching TRBD2. The CDR3 spans 14 residues. CDR1 is KGHSH and CDR2 is LQKENI in the germline V gene. The CDR3 DNA is TGTGCTATACGGCGGGGGGACCTAATAAATGAGCAGTTCTTC. It specifies CAIRRGDLINEQFF.

V gene TRBV5-1 combines with J gene TRBJ2-1; 13 nucleotides align to TRBD2. V gave up 5 bases and J gave up 9 bases; unmatched junction bases: 14. From germline, CDR1 is SGHRS and CDR2 YFSETQ. This CDR3 has 17 residues. The CDR3: CASRPSVGTSGIAEQFF. DNA of the CDR3: TGCGCCAGCAGACCCTCCGTGGGGACTAGCGGGATCGCTGAGCAGTTCTTC.

V usage is TRBV1 and J usage is TRBJ1-6; the tabulated D call, TRBD1, remains unverified against the DNA. TRBV1 is described as a pseudogene. This CDR3 has 17 residues. CDR3 DNA: TGCACCAGCAGTCTCAGGGGGGCTGGGGTGTATTGGTCACCCCTCCACTTT. As protein: CTSSLRGAGVYWSPLHF.

Only a few counts were recorded for this clone. The V call is TRBV15, the J call TRBJ2-2, with TRBD2 identical over 7 bases. The CDR3 runs to 15 residues. The V and J ends lost 1 base and 6 bases, in that order; junction bases with no gene match: 5. Germline V gives CDR1 LNHNV, CDR2 YYDKDF (reference sequence). The CDR3 DNA reads TGTGCCACCAGCAGAGGAGGGACTATTTCCGGGGAGCTGTTTTTT. This translates into CATSRGGTISGELFF.

The chain uses TRBV2 and TRBJ1-2, with D maybe TRBD1 (6 bases). V was cut by 4 bases and J by 3 bases, with 15 bases left in between. Germline V CDR1 and CDR2: SNHLY, FYNNEI. This CDR3 region has 15 residues. CDR3 protein: CASSASWTEDYGYTF. CDR3 bases: TGTGCCAGCAGTGCGTCCTGGACAGAGGACTATGGCTACACCTTC.

The chain links TRBV10-3 to TRBJ1-1; D not certain. The CDR3 loop spans 13 amino acids. V was cut by 7 bases and J by 1 base, with 10 bases left in between. Looked up from germline, CDR1 is ENHRY and CDR2 is SYGVKD. The CDR3 DNA reads TGTGCCATCACGGAGGTGTCGAACACTGAAGCTTTCTTT. Protein product: CAITEVSNTEAFF.

The chain is built from TRBV4-1 and TRBJ2-1; 11 bases are a match to TRBD2. From germline, CDR1 is MGHRA and CDR2 YSYEKL. J was trimmed by 4 bases and V by 1 base; bases with no gene match: 15. The CDR3 length is 20 residues. CDR3 in DNA: TGCGCCAGCAGCCAAGTTCGTCTTAGCGGGAGGGCCTTGGGTTACAATGAGCAGTTCTTC. Protein sequence: CASSQVRLSGRALGYNEQFF.

The chain has TRBV18 and TRBJ2-7; D gene ambiguous. Germline V gives CDR1 KGHSH, CDR2 LQKENI. The V gene lost 2 bases and the J gene lost 3 bases, with 5 bases spanning the gap. The CDR3 spans 12 residues. The CDR3 DNA is TGTGCCAGCTCACCAGACAACTACGAGCAGTACTTC. Its translation: CASSPDNYEQYF.

This chain joins TRBV7-6 and TRBJ2-6, with D uncertain. The CDR3 extends over 13 amino acids. Germline assignment: CDR1 SGHVS and CDR2 FNYEAQ. Trimming pared 5 bases from V and 2 bases from J, leaving 4 bases between. DNA of the CDR3: TGTGCCAGCAGCCCAACTGGGGCCAACGTCCTGACTTTC. Protein sequence: CASSPTGANVLTF.

V and J are TRBV29-1 and TRBJ2-2; TRBD1 might be the D (6 bases). The CDR3 has 13 residues. Germline CDR1 SQVTM, CDR2 ANQGSEA. V was clipped by 7 bases and J by 6 bases, with 15 bases between them. This CDR3 reads CSAVPGQSGELFF. CDR3 sequence (DNA): TGCAGCGCTGTGCCTGGACAGTCCGGGGAGCTGTTTTTT.

The chain recombines TRBV2 with TRBJ1-6; TRBD1 matches at 11 bases. This CDR3 has 18 amino acids. The V gene end was trimmed by 6 bases and the J gene end by 5 bases; junction bases not matched to a gene: 12. Germline V gene data show CDR1 as SNHLY and CDR2 as FYNNEI. In DNA form, the CDR3 reads TGTGCCAGCAGCGCAGGCCGGGACAGGGGGTTAAATAATTCACCCCTCCACTTT. It is translated as CASSAGRDRGLNNSPLHF.

The rearrangement uses TRBV27 and TRBJ2-7; 9 nucleotides align to TRBD1. There are 18 residues in the CDR3. The V segment lost 3 bases and the J segment 1 base; nucleotides outside the gene matches: 13. The germline V gene has CDR1 MNHEY and CDR2 SMNVEV (reference sequence). The CDR3 protein is CASSFATSGTGFSYEQYF. CDR3 nucleotide sequence: TGTGCCAGCAGTTTCGCTACATCCGGGACAGGGTTTTCCTACGAGCAGTACTTC.

This clone was observed once. The J gene is TRBJ1-1, the V gene TRBV2, with D perhaps matching TRBD1 (6 bases). V was trimmed by 3 bases and J by 8 bases, leaving 13 bases between them. The CDR3 is 13 amino acids. Germline-derived CDR1 and CDR2 are SNHLY and FYNNEI. The CDR3 sequence: CASSDRGLGEAFF. DNA for the CDR3: TGTGCCAGCAGTGACAGGGGCCTGGGCGAAGCTTTCTTT.

The V and J genes are TRBV7-2 and TRBJ1-2, with D possibly matching TRBD1 (6 bases). Trimming stripped 2 bases from V and 3 bases from J, with 13 bases between. The CDR3 loop spans 15 amino acids. Germline lookup yields CDR1 SGHTA and CDR2 FQGNSA. The CDR3, as DNA: TGTGCCAGCAGCTTATTTGGGGGCAAGGACTATGGCTACACCTTC. Translated, it gives CASSLFGGKDYGYTF.

This chain uses TRBV11-2 with TRBJ1-2, with D hard to call. Trimming pared 0 bases from V and 6 bases from J, leaving 20 bases between. Germline V gene lookup returns CDR1 SGHAT and CDR2 FQNNGV. The CDR3 covers 17 residues. The CDR3 spells CASSLDRGGLHLDGYTF. DNA of the CDR3: TGTGCCAGCAGCTTAGATCGTGGAGGGCTGCATCTCGATGGCTACACCTTC.

The chain joins TRBV2 to TRBJ1-2, with 7 bases identical to TRBD1. The CDR3 has 14 amino acids. Germline V gene data show CDR1 as SNHLY and CDR2 as FYNNEI. V shed 4 bases and J 4 bases; nucleotides not matched to a gene: 6. For the CDR3, the DNA is TGTGCCAGCAGTGCAACCCGGGACAGCTATGGCTACACCTTC. Translating it yields CASSATRDSYGYTF.

This clone was seen only a few times. The rearrangement links TRBV3-1 (or the pseudogene TRBV3-2) to TRBJ2-3, with TRBD2 identical over 8 bases. Per germline, CDR1 LGHDT and CDR2 YNNKEL (reference sequence). This CDR3 is 18 amino acids long. J lost 2 bases, V lost 0 bases, and 10 bases had no gene match. CDR3 sequence reads: CASSQEAELAVLTDTQYF. CDR3 sequence (DNA): TGTGCCAGCAGCCAAGAAGCAGAACTAGCGGTCCTCACAGATACGCAGTATTTT.

The chain recombines TRBV7-8 with TRBJ1-5; no clear D gene. Germline V gene lookup returns CDR1 SGHVS and CDR2 FQNEAQ. Between the trimmed V and J ends, which lost 5 bases and 7 bases, there was a span of 15 bases. The CDR3 length is 14 residues. The CDR3 region is CASSERVEGQPQHF. The CDR3 DNA follows: TGTGCCAGCAGCGAGAGGGTGGAGGGACAGCCCCAGCATTTT.

The V gene is TRBV7-9, the J gene TRBJ1-1; no clear D gene. CDR1 is SEHNR and CDR2 is FQNEAQ in the germline V gene (reference sequence). Trimming removed 1 base at V and 1 base at J, with 7 bases between. This CDR3 comprises 14 residues. The CDR3 loop reads CASSLGVGNTEAFF. Here the CDR3 DNA reads TGTGCCAGCAGCTTAGGCGTTGGGAACACTGAAGCTTTCTTT.

J is TRBJ1-3 and V is TRBV5-6, with D perhaps TRBD1 (5 bases). The CDR3 totals 14 residues. Germline V gene data show CDR1 as SGHDT and CDR2 as YYEEEE. Trimming took 0 bases from V and 3 from J, leaving 7 bases between them. The chain's CDR3 is CASSLGRDGNTIYF. In DNA, the CDR3 is TGTGCCAGCAGCTTGGGCAGGGATGGAAACACCATATATTTT.

This chain links TRBV2 with TRBJ1-6; 8 bases fit TRBD1. CDR3 size: 15 residues. Germline V gene sequence: CDR1 SNHLY, CDR2 FYNNEI. With V trimmed by 0 bases and J by 7 bases, 2 bases remained unmatched. CDR3 amino acids: CASSEAQGANSPLHF. DNA of the CDR3: TGTGCCAGCAGTGAAGCGCAGGGGGCAAATTCACCCCTCCACTTT.

The chain has TRBV7-9 and TRBJ2-7; TRBD2 aligns across 11 bases. CDR3 length: 16 residues. The germline V gene encodes CDR1 SEHNR and CDR2 FQNEAQ (reference sequence). The junction had 7 bases not matched to a gene; V was cut back by 4 bases and J by 2 bases. The CDR3 region is CASSSQGTSGTYEQYF. CDR3 DNA sequence: TGTGCCAGCAGCTCCCAAGGGACTAGCGGCACCTACGAGCAGTACTTC.

This rearrangement joins TRBV5-1 to TRBJ1-2; D perhaps matches TRBD1 (5 bases). Germline CDR1 is SGHRS and CDR2 is YFSETQ. This CDR3 is built from 17 residues. V lost 1 base, J lost 4 bases, and 20 bases lay in between. CDR3 residues: CASSLYTGAGNLYGYTF. DNA for the CDR3: TGCGCCAGCAGCTTGTATACCGGGGCGGGAAACCTCTATGGCTACACCTTC.

This clone was observed once. V is TRBV7-2 and J is TRBJ1-4; maybe TRBD1 (5 bases). The CDR3 has 14 residues. V shed 5 bases and J shed 6 bases, with 13 bases lying between them. Germline CDR1 reads SGHTA; CDR2 reads FQGNSA. CDR3 in amino acids: CASSPGPRDEKLFF. CDR3 DNA: TGTGCCAGCAGCCCGGGTCCCAGGGATGAAAAACTGTTTTTT.

The J gene is TRBJ1-1, the V gene TRBV5-6; D gene ambiguous. The CDR3 consists of 11 residues. Germline assignment: CDR1 SGHDT and CDR2 YYEEEE. With 4 bases removed from V and 11 bases from J, the gap between germline ends came to 12 bases. Written as DNA, the CDR3 is TGTGCCAGCAGCCACGGGGTACTGGCTTTCTTT. Amino acids: CASSHGVLAFF.

This chain joins TRBV19 and TRBJ2-7; TRBD2 agrees at 9 bases. J gave up 2 bases and V 3 bases, and 11 bases lay outside the gene matches. This CDR3 spans 17 amino acids. CDR1 and CDR2 (germline): LNHDA, SQIVND (reference sequence). The CDR3 loop is CASSILYSGRAPYEQYF. The DNA of the CDR3 is TGTGCCAGTAGTATTCTCTATAGCGGGAGAGCCCCCTACGAGCAGTACTTC.

J is TRBJ1-6 and V is TRBV3-1 (or the pseudogene TRBV3-2); D possibly corresponds to TRBD1 (6 bases). V gave up 4 bases and J gave up 6 bases, with 7 bases separating them. Looked up from germline, CDR1 is LGHDT and CDR2 is YNNKEL (reference sequence). This CDR3 has 13 amino acids. CDR3 sequence reads: CASSPQGNSPLHF. The CDR3 DNA sequence: TGTGCCAGCAGCCCACAGGGTAATTCACCCCTCCACTTT.

The chain couples TRBV6-5 to TRBJ2-1, with 8 bases fitting TRBD1. The CDR3 is 15 residues long. V trimming: 6 bases; J trimming: 3 bases; junction bases outside the gene matches: 7. Germline CDR1 is MNHEY and CDR2 is SVGAGI. The CDR3: CASRAGQGGYNEQFF. The CDR3 region has the DNA TGTGCCAGCAGGGCAGGACAGGGCGGCTACAATGAGCAGTTCTTC.

This clone was counted once. This rearrangement joins TRBV7-2 to TRBJ2-2, with D possibly TRBD2 on 5 matching bases. Trimming cost V 1 base and J 5 bases, with 14 bases left between them. This CDR3 is built from 16 residues. The germline gives CDR1 SGHTA, CDR2 FQGNSA. In DNA form, the CDR3 reads TGTGCCAGCAGCTTAGGGGGTGGGAGTGGGACCGGGGAGCTGTTTTTT. This translates into CASSLGGGSGTGELFF. The entire variable domain, with the rest obtained from reference TRBV7-2 and TRBJ2-2, is as follows: GAGVSQSPSNKVTEKGKDVELRCDPISGHTALYWYRQSLGQGLEFLIYFQGNSAPDKSGLPSDRFSAERTGGSVSTLTIQRTQQEDSAVYLCASSLGGGSGTGELFFGEGSRLTVL.

The sample holds one count of this clone. The chain has TRBV10-1 and TRBJ1-1; D possibly corresponds to TRBD1 (6 bases). CDR3 length equals 13 residues. Germline CDR1 WNHNN, CDR2 SYGVQD (reference sequence). Trimming pared 2 bases from V and 9 bases from J, leaving 13 bases between. The CDR3 nucleotides read TGCGCCAGCAGTGAGCGACAGGCGAACAAAGCTTTCTTT. It specifies CASSERQANKAFF.

The chain links TRBV30 to TRBJ2-3, with a possible D match to TRBD1 (6 bases). The CDR3 has 17 residues. The V gene lost 8 bases and the J gene lost 0 bases, with 24 bases spanning the gap. Germline V gene lookup returns CDR1 GTSNPN and CDR2 SVGIG (reference sequence). CDR3 region: CAGEQGSPRASTDTQYF. CDR3 nucleotides: TGTGCCGGAGAGCAGGGGAGTCCACGTGCTAGCACAGATACGCAGTATTTT.

This chain joins TRBV5-1 and TRBJ2-3; 14 bases agree with TRBD2. Germline V gives CDR1 SGHRS, CDR2 YFSETQ. The CDR3 has 17 amino acids. V was clipped by 0 bases and J by 4 bases; unmatched bases: 4. Written as DNA, the CDR3 is TGCGCCAGCAGCTTGGACCTGACTAGCGGGAGGGCAGATACGCAGTATTTT. It is translated as CASSLDLTSGRADTQYF.